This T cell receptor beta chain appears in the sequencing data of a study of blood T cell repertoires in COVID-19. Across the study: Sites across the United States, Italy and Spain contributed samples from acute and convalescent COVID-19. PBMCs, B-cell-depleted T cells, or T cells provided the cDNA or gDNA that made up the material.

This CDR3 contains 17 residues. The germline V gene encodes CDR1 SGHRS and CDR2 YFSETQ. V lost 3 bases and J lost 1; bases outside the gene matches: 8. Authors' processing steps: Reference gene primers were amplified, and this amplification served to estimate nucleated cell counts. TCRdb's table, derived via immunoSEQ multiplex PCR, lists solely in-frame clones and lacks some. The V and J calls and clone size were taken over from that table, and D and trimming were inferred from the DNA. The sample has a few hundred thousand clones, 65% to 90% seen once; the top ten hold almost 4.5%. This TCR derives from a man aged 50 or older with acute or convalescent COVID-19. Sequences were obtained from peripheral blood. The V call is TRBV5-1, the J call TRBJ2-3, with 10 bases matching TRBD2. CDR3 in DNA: TGCGCCAGCAGCTCCTCTATTAGCGGGGGGCGCACAGATACGCAGTATTTT. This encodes CASSSSISGGRTDTQYF.